This T cell receptor beta chain was identified in a study of blood T cell repertoires in COVID-19. Turning to the study itself: COVID-19 samples from acute and convalescent phases originated in the United States, Italy and Spain. From T cells, B-cell-depleted T cells, or PBMCs came the material, which was cDNA or gDNA.

Original analysis: Counts of nucleated cells, estimated from reference gene primer amplification, were obtained. Profiling relied on immunoSEQ multiplex PCR, and the TCRdb table lists in-frame clones only, not all of them. V, J and clone size are taken as reported in that table, and D and trimming were inferred from the DNA itself. Of around 100,000 clones in the sample, 84% are singletons; the top ten hold approximately 25%. In germline, CDR1 is MRHNA, CDR2 SNTAGT. This CDR3 spans 16 amino acids. Trimming took off 0 bases at V and 2 bases at J, with 12 bases between the two ends. The chain combines TRBV6-4 with TRBJ2-3; D is possibly TRBD1 (6 bases). The sample consisted of peripheral blood. The sequence was obtained from a human donor in a cohort sampled during active COVID-19. This chain's CDR3 is CASSDSLQGTTDTQYF. The DNA for the CDR3 is TGTGCCAGCAGTGACTCCCTACAGGGAACCACAGATACGCAGTATTTT.